What follows describes a single TCR beta chain. The sample originates from a study of control samples from healthy donors and cancer patients. Trimming cost V 5 bases and J 6 bases; bases outside gene matches: 6. The CDR3 loop spans 14 amino acids. Germline V gives CDR1 LNHDA, CDR2 SQIVND (reference sequence). TCRdb keeps only in-frame clones here, not all; method: immunoSEQ multiplex PCR. The sample yields just over 80,000 clones, over 85% seen once. Input material: blood. This clonotype was sampled from a man aged 50 or older in good health. The chain is built from TRBV19 and TRBJ2-3; 9 bases are a match to TRBD1. The CDR3 reads CASSPGQGWDTQYF. Written as DNA, the CDR3 is TGTGCCAGTAGTCCGGGACAGGGCTGGGATACGCAGTATTTT.